One sample yielded the 14 T cell receptor beta chains listed below, sequenced in a study of OX40 agonist ivuxolimab in advanced cancers. Repertoires were generated with immunoSEQ multiplex PCR, while TCRdb's copy carries only in-frame clones and drops some. The table has 13,000 to 15,000 clones, around 87% seen once. The sequences come from CD4+ or CD8+ T cells sorted from blood, collected in a trial of the OX40 agonist ivuxolimab. These receptors were obtained from an adult with an advanced solid tumor such as melanoma, head and neck, liver or kidney cancer.

The V call is TRBV19, the J call TRBJ1-1, with unresolved D. This CDR3 contains 13 residues. The V gene's germline CDR1 is LNHDA and CDR2 SQIVND (reference sequence). Trimming removed 2 bases from V and 1 base from J, with 5 bases in between. CDR3 sequence (DNA): TGTGCCAGTAGTATAATAGGGAACACTGAAGCTTTCTTT. Protein: CASSIIGNTEAFF. Based on the CDR3 plus reference TRBV19 and TRBJ1-1, the full variable domain is DGGITQSPKYLFRKEGQNVTLSCEQNLNHDAMYWYRQDPGQGLRLIYYSQIVNDFQKGDIAEGYSVSREKKESFPLTVTSAQKNPTAFYLCASSIIGNTEAFFGQGTRLTVV.

The V gene is TRBV5-5, the J gene TRBJ2-7; perhaps TRBD1 as D (6 bases). The germline CDR1 and CDR2 sequences are SGHKS and YYEKEE (reference sequence). Trimming shortened V by 1 base and J by 2 bases, and 13 bases separated the two germline ends. The CDR3 contains 15 residues. The CDR3 spells CASSLKGDPAYEQYF. As DNA, the CDR3 is TGTGCCAGCAGCTTGAAGGGGGACCCTGCCTACGAGCAGTACTTC.

V and J are TRBV4-1 and TRBJ1-5; a possible D gene is TRBD1 (6 bases). The V gene lost 4 bases and the J gene lost 2 bases, with 12 bases spanning the gap. Germline CDR1 reads MGHRA; CDR2 reads YSYEKL. The length of the CDR3 is 15 residues. CDR3 amino acids: CASSLTDRGNQPQHF. In nucleotides, the CDR3 is TGCGCCAGCAGCCTAACGGACAGAGGCAATCAGCCCCAGCATTTT.

The V and J genes are TRBV6-6 and TRBJ1-1; D may be TRBD1 (6 bases). V was cut by 9 bases and J by 1 base, with 12 bases left in between. The CDR3 sequence is 13 residues long. Germline CDR1 reads MNHNY; CDR2 reads SVGAGI (reference sequence). The CDR3 is CASVQGTNTEAFF. CDR3 in DNA: TGTGCCAGTGTACAGGGAACGAACACTGAAGCTTTCTTT.

The chain links TRBV27 to TRBJ2-7, with D possibly being TRBD1 or TRBD2 (5 bases each). V shed 8 bases and J shed 3 bases, with 20 bases lying between them. CDR1 is MNHEY, CDR2 SMNVEV, per germline (reference sequence). The CDR3 has 15 amino acids. This chain's CDR3 is CASGQRPGPSYEQYF. The CDR3 DNA is TGTGCCAGCGGTCAACGCCCGGGACCGAGCTACGAGCAGTACTTC.

This clone was observed a handful of times. The chain carries TRBV2 and TRBJ1-4, with D perhaps TRBD1 (5 bases). CDR1 SNHLY and CDR2 FYNNEI come from the germline V gene. Trimming removed 6 bases at V and 5 bases at J, with 13 bases between. The CDR3 is 14 residues long. Written as DNA, the CDR3 is TGTGCCAGCAGGGTCAGGGAAGGGAATGAAAAACTGTTTTTT. Protein: CASRVREGNEKLFF.

This chain uses TRBV4-3 with TRBJ1-5; no firm D call. The V end was cut by 0 bases, the J end by 3 bases, with 6 bases between. Germline V CDR1 and CDR2: LGHNA, YSLEER. CDR3 length: 14 residues. CDR3 protein: CASSQDLHNQPQHF. The CDR3 DNA reads as TGCGCCAGCAGCCAAGATTTGCACAATCAGCCCCAGCATTTT.

This sequence joins TRBV5-4 and TRBJ1-6; 9 nucleotides align to TRBD1. The V gene end was trimmed by 4 bases and the J gene end by 8 bases; junction bases not matched to a gene: 10. The CDR3 loop spans 16 amino acids. From germline, CDR1 is SGHNT and CDR2 YYREEE (reference sequence). This CDR3 reads CASSLQGAGRDSPLHF. CDR3 sequence (DNA): TGTGCCAGCAGCCTACAGGGGGCAGGGAGGGATTCACCCCTCCACTTT.

The chain combines TRBV7-6 with TRBJ2-1; 13 bases line up with TRBD2. Germline V gene lookup returns CDR1 SGHVS and CDR2 FNYEAQ. CDR3 length equals 15 residues. Unmatched junction bases numbered 6, after V lost 4 bases and J lost 9 bases. CDR3 in DNA: TGTGCCAGCAGCTCTACTAGCGGGGGGGCCTCTGAGCAGTTCTTC. It is translated as CASSSTSGGASEQFF.

This sequence joins TRBV19 and TRBJ1-3; D is unclear. CDR3 size: 15 residues. The germline V gene encodes CDR1 LNHDA and CDR2 SQIVND (reference sequence). V was cut by 0 bases and J by 0 bases, with 6 bases left in between. CDR3 sequence (DNA): TGTGCCAGTAGTATAGATTCAGTCTCTGGAAACACCATATATTTT. Encoded protein: CASSIDSVSGNTIYF.

This clone was detected only once. This chain links TRBV4-1 with TRBJ1-5, with D uncertain. V was cut by 5 bases and J by 0 bases, with 23 bases left in between. This CDR3 is 19 amino acids long. Germline-derived CDR1 and CDR2 are MGHRA and YSYEKL. The CDR3 protein is CASSNKSHEESSSNQPQHF. The CDR3 DNA is TGCGCCAGCAGCAACAAATCCCATGAAGAGAGTAGTAGCAATCAGCCCCAGCATTTT.

The gene calls are TRBV18 and TRBJ2-6; the D is unclear. CDR1 is KGHSH, CDR2 LQKENI, per germline. V lost 3 bases and J lost 0, with 9 bases in between. The CDR3 loop spans 16 amino acids. The CDR3 nucleotides read TGTGCCAGCTCACCCTTCCCAACCTCTGGGGCCAACGTCCTGACTTTC. This translates into CASSPFPTSGANVLTF.

This clone was counted once. This chain joins TRBV5-1 and TRBJ1-1, with D unclear. Looked up from germline, CDR1 is SGHRS and CDR2 is YFSETQ. The CDR3 has 13 residues. V lost 2 bases and J lost 4, with 9 bases in between. CDR3 coding DNA: TGCGCCAGCAGCTTCGGGCTGACCACTGAAGCTTTCTTT. The encoded protein is CASSFGLTTEAFF.

The rearrangement links TRBV6-1 to TRBJ2-1, with 7 bases that match TRBD1. Per germline, CDR1 MNHNS and CDR2 SASEGT. V gave up 7 bases and J gave up 2 bases; unmatched junction bases: 5. The CDR3 sequence is 14 residues long. The CDR3 DNA sequence: TGTGCCAGCACTTGGACAGGAGCCTACAATGAGCAGTTCTTC. As protein: CASTWTGAYNEQFF.